This T cell receptor (beta chain) was profiled in a study of T cells after posttransplantation cyclophosphamide. Overall study results and limits: Recipient CMV seropositivity and CMV reactivation strongly tracked TRB clonality.

The related graft donor's blood sample was taken on the day of bone marrow donation. This CDR3 has 12 residues. V lost 6 bases to trimming and J lost 4 bases, with 9 bases between them. Germline V gene data show CDR1 as MDHEN and CDR2 as SYDVKM. This clone occurred many times. Antigen unknown. Using immunoSEQ multiplex PCR, the repertoire was profiled, and TCRdb retains in-frame clones only, with some absent. The sample includes under 50,000 clones, none of them occurring once. This receptor was taken from a man aged 40-50 years in good health, CMV-negative, and a related stem cell transplant donor. The chain carries TRBV28 and TRBJ1-1; D unclear. The specimen was PBMCs. CDR3 sequence (DNA): TGTGCCAGCAGGGCCGGGGTCACTGAAGCTTTCTTT. Amino acids: CASRAGVTEAFF.